Shown below are 9 T cell receptor beta chains from a single sample sequenced in a study of shared clonotypes between healthy human individuals. The assay was immunoSEQ multiplex PCR, and TCRdb's table has in-frame clones only and misses some. The sample holds hundreds of thousands of clones; around 67% are singletons and the top ten take less than 11%. Specimen: memory CD4+ T cells sorted from blood. Regarding subset: CD45RA-negative fraction. The receptors were gathered from a man younger than 40 in good health.

The chain uses TRBV7-3 and TRBJ2-3, with D perhaps matching TRBD1 (5 bases). The ends were cut back, 0 bases at V and 1 base at J, with 8 bases in the middle. The length of the CDR3 is 15 residues. Germline V gives CDR1 SGHTA, CDR2 FQGTGA. The DNA of the CDR3 is TGTGCCAGCAGCTTAACAGGGGTCGGCACAGATACGCAGTATTTT. It is translated as CASSLTGVGTDTQYF. Drawing the rest from reference TRBV7-3 and TRBJ2-3, the complete variable domain is GAGVSQTPSNKVTEKGKYVELRCDPISGHTALYWYRQSLGQGPEFLIYFQGTGAADDSGLPNDRFFAVRPEGSVSTLKIQRTERGDSAVYLCASSLTGVGTDTQYFGPGTRLTVL.

Note on this clone: The germline gene is not matched at one end of the junction; a read error may be the cause. The chain joins TRBV6-1 to TRBJ2-7; 10 nucleotides match TRBD2. Germline V gives CDR1 MNHNS, CDR2 SASEGT. The CDR3 contains 14 residues. The chain's CDR3 is CASSKAGGPHEQYF. The CDR3 DNA is TGTGCCAGCAGTAAAGCGGGAGGGCCCCACGAGCAGTACTTC.

The count of this clone is one. The identical CDR3 is also encoded by other nucleotide sequences in the sample. The chain uses TRBV5-1 and TRBJ2-1, with 13 bases matching TRBD2. The CDR3 totals 14 residues. Germline lookup yields CDR1 SGHRS and CDR2 YFSETQ. Trimming took 2 bases from V and 10 from J; bases not matched to a gene: 3. In DNA, the CDR3 is TGCGCCAGCAGCTTAGGACTAGCGGGAGACGAGCAGTTCTTC. It yields the protein CASSLGLAGDEQFF.

J is TRBJ1-2 and V is TRBV5-4, with D unresolved. The germline V and J ends were trimmed by 3 bases and 4 bases, with 7 bases remaining between them. The CDR3 sequence is 12 residues long. CDR1 and CDR2 (germline): SGHNT, YYREEE (reference sequence). CDR3 sequence reads: CASSSAGYGYTF. DNA for the CDR3: TGTGCCAGCAGCTCGGCAGGCTATGGCTACACCTTC.

The V call is TRBV11-2, the J call TRBJ1-6; perhaps TRBD1 as D (5 bases). The CDR3 is made up of 13 amino acids. Germline-derived CDR1 and CDR2 are SGHAT and FQNNGV. Trimming took off 1 base at V and 12 bases at J, with 10 bases between the two ends. CDR3 loop: CASSLGGMLPLHF. In DNA, the CDR3 is TGTGCCAGCAGCTTAGGGGGGATGTTACCCCTCCACTTT.

The rearrangement uses TRBV18 and TRBJ2-5; 7 nucleotides agree with TRBD2. From germline, CDR1 is KGHSH and CDR2 LQKENI. The V segment lost 6 bases and the J segment 1 base; nucleotides outside the gene matches: 5. The CDR3 is made up of 14 amino acids. CDR3 in amino acids: CASSRGSVQETQYF. As DNA, the CDR3 is TGTGCCAGCTCGCGCGGGAGCGTCCAAGAGACCCAGTACTTC.

Only a few counts were recorded for this clone. The chain's CDR3 is CSVGQGGFSQETQYF. In DNA form, the CDR3 reads TGCAGCGTGGGACAGGGTGGCTTTAGCCAAGAGACCCAGTACTTC. V gene TRBV29-1 combines with J gene TRBJ2-5, with 9 positions matching TRBD1. The CDR3 is made up of 15 amino acids. Per the germline V gene, CDR1 is SQVTM and CDR2 is ANQGSEA. The ends lost 6 bases at V and 1 base at J; junction bases unmatched: 9. Variable domain in full (rest from reference TRBV29-1 and TRBJ2-5): SAVISQKPSRDICQRGTSLTIQCQVDSQVTMMFWYRQQPGQSLTLIATANQGSEATYESGFVIDKFPISRPNLTFSTLTVSNMSPEDSSIYLCSVGQGGFSQETQYFGPGTRLLVL.

The chain links TRBV5-5 to TRBJ1-1, with 7 bases aligning to TRBD1. CDR3 size: 14 residues. The J segment lost 5 bases and the V segment lost 6 bases, leaving 10 bases of the junction unmatched. Germline values: CDR1 SGHKS, CDR2 YYEKEE (reference sequence). This CDR3 reads CASTPGGRRTEAFF. CDR3 coding DNA: TGTGCCAGCACTCCAGGGGGGCGAAGAACTGAAGCTTTCTTT.

The rearrangement links TRBV2 to TRBJ2-2; TRBD2 aligns across 9 bases. V shed 6 bases and J 6 bases; nucleotides not matched to a gene: 5. CDR1 is SNHLY and CDR2 is FYNNEI in the germline V gene. The CDR3 is made up of 14 amino acids. CDR3 nucleotide sequence: TGTGCCAGCAGGGCGGGAGGGGCCGCCGGGGAGCTGTTTTTT. The encoded protein is CASRAGGAAGELFF.